Listed below are T cell receptor beta chains from one sample, sequenced in a study of blood T cells in healthy people across ages. In TCRdb, the 5' RACE reads were re-called with MiXCR into one record per CDR3 protein. The table lists 1.5 million to 2 million distinct CDR3 sequences, over 25% of them singletons. Sequencing was done on a sample of blood. The receptors originated from a woman in her twenties or thirties in good health. The CDR3 runs from the conserved cysteine through the conserved F or W. A D gene is named only where the DNA matches it firmly. Clone size is shown for a subset of rows, as once, few, many or a class of expanded clone.

cdr3_aa cdr3_nt j_call d_call v_call clone_size
CTSSLQRDTQYF TGTACCAGCAGCTTACAGAGGGATACGCAGTATTTT TRBJ2-3 NA TRBV11-2 NA
CASSEEIAGGEQFF TGTGCCAGCAGTGAGGAGATAGCGGGGGGTGAGCAGTTCTTC TRBJ2-1 TRBD2 TRBV2 NA
CASSLAIGEAFF TGCGCCAGCAGCTTGGCCATCGGTGAAGCTTTCTTT TRBJ1-1 NA TRBV5-1 NA
CAISGSGETQYF TGTGCCATCAGTGGTAGTGGGGAGACCCAGTACTTC TRBJ2-5 NA TRBV10-3 NA
CASTLLAGNYNEQFF TGTGCCAGCACCCTACTAGCGGGAAACTACAATGAGCAGTTCTTC TRBJ2-1 TRBD2 TRBV6-1 NA
CASSFGQGPTDTQYF TGTGCCAGCAGTTTCGGACAGGGACCCACAGATACGCAGTATTTT TRBJ2-3 TRBD1 TRBV6-5 NA
CASRYTSSPYNEQFF TGCGCCAGCAGGTATACTAGCAGTCCTTACAATGAGCAGTTCTTC TRBJ2-1 NA TRBV5-1 few
CASSLGRGGLRSQNEKLFF TGCGCCAGCAGCTTGGGTCGGGGCGGACTAAGAAGCCAAAATGAAAAACTGTTTTTT TRBJ1-4 NA TRBV5-1 NA
CAGSVSGRETQYF TGTGCCGGCAGCGTAAGCGGGAGGGAGACCCAGTACTTC TRBJ2-5 TRBD2 TRBV9 few
CASSFLSGGLNEQFF TGTGCCAGCAGCTTTCTTTCGGGGGGGCTGAATGAGCAGTTCTTC TRBJ2-1 TRBD2 TRBV7-2 NA
CASSPEVPDRGYGYTF TGCGCCAGCAGCCCGGAGGTACCTGACAGGGGTTATGGCTACACCTTC TRBJ1-2 TRBD1 TRBV5-1 NA
CASSLSGGTGTYEQYF TGTGCCAGCAGTTTGAGTGGGGGTACAGGGACCTACGAGCAGTACTTC TRBJ2-7 NA TRBV28 NA
CSARGAVIAGSSYEQYF TGCAGTGCTAGAGGGGCTGTAATAGCGGGATCCAGTTACGAGCAGTACTTC TRBJ2-7 TRBD2 TRBV20-1 many
CSARAWGGGQRSGYTF TGCAGTGCTAGAGCATGGGGGGGGGGACAGCGGAGTGGCTACACCTTC TRBJ1-2 TRBD1 TRBV20-1 NA
CASSLAAGALGEQYF TGCGCCAGCAGCTTGGCGGCAGGGGCTCTAGGGGAGCAGTACTTC TRBJ2-5 NA TRBV5-1 few
CASSLEGGSTNTGELFF TGTGCCAGCAGCTTAGAGGGGGGTAGCACGAACACCGGGGAGCTGTTTTTT TRBJ2-2 NA TRBV7-2 NA
CSARGVGTDTQYF TGCAGCGCCAGGGGAGTAGGCACAGATACGCAGTATTTT TRBJ2-3 NA TRBV29-1 NA
CAISEWERADTQYF TGCGCCATCAGCGAGTGGGAGAGGGCAGATACGCAGTATTTT TRBJ2-3 NA TRBV5-1 NA
CASSPKQGAGSEAFF TGTGCCAGCAGCCCTAAACAGGGGGCAGGTTCTGAAGCTTTCTTT TRBJ1-1 TRBD1 TRBV3-1 NA
CSARVAYGNQPQHF TGCAGTGCTAGAGTGGCTTACGGCAATCAGCCCCAGCATTTT TRBJ1-5 NA TRBV20-1 few
CASSHGVATDTQYF TGTGCCAGCAGCCACGGGGTCGCCACAGATACGCAGTATTTT TRBJ2-3 NA TRBV7-9 NA
CATRTAGTGTLGYEQFF TGTGCCACCAGAACAGCCGGGACAGGGACATTAGGCTATGAGCAGTTCTTC TRBJ2-1 TRBD1 TRBV10-3 NA
CASSVGTGSGGAYNEQFF TGTGCCAGCAGCGTAGGGACAGGGTCGGGGGGGGCCTACAATGAGCAGTTCTTC TRBJ2-1 NA TRBV9 NA